Detailed here is one T cell receptor (beta chain). There are 15 residues in the CDR3. Germline CDR1 is MNHEY and CDR2 is SVGAGI. J lost 4 bases, V lost 6 bases, and 7 bases had no gene match. This table comes from immunoSEQ multiplex PCR, and its TCRdb copy is limited to in-frame clones, with some not included. Of more than 200,000 clones listed, about 86% were seen once; the top ten hold more than 8.5%. This sample was included in a study of blood T cell repertoires in COVID-19. V usage is TRBV6-5 and J usage is TRBJ1-5; 9 bases fit TRBD1. The TCR sequence derives from a woman aged 45-65 years with COVID-19, enrolled during active disease. The specimen was peripheral blood. For the CDR3, the DNA is TGTGCCAGCAGCACTTGGACAGGGGTAAATCAGCCCCAGCATTTT. Encoded protein: CASSTWTGVNQPQHF.